One sample yielded the 2 T cell receptor beta chains listed below, sequenced in a study of OX40 agonist ivuxolimab in advanced cancers. TCRdb's copy holds only in-frame clones and misses some; the assay was immunoSEQ multiplex PCR. This table has 40,000 to 55,000 clones, roughly 88% appearing once. The specimen comprised CD4+ or CD8+ T cells sorted from blood, sampled in a trial of the OX40 agonist ivuxolimab. The source is an adult with an advanced solid tumor such as melanoma, head and neck, liver or kidney cancer.

V gene TRBV29-1 combines with J gene TRBJ2-7; 7 bases are shared with TRBD2. V trimming: 6 bases; J trimming: 0 bases; junction bases outside the gene matches: 5. This CDR3 region has 13 residues. Germline V gives CDR1 SQVTM, CDR2 ANQGSEA. CDR3 loop: CSVTSRHSYEQYF. The CDR3 bases are TGCAGCGTGACTAGCCGACACTCCTACGAGCAGTACTTC.

This chain links TRBV28 with TRBJ2-5, with 7 nucleotides matching TRBD1. V shed 3 bases, J shed 2 bases, and the junction held 3 bases outside the gene matches. Germline V CDR1 and CDR2: MDHEN, SYDVKM. The CDR3 is made up of 14 amino acids. CDR3 sequence: CASSFPGGQETQYF. DNA for the CDR3: TGTGCCAGCAGTTTTCCAGGGGGTCAAGAGACCCAGTACTTC.